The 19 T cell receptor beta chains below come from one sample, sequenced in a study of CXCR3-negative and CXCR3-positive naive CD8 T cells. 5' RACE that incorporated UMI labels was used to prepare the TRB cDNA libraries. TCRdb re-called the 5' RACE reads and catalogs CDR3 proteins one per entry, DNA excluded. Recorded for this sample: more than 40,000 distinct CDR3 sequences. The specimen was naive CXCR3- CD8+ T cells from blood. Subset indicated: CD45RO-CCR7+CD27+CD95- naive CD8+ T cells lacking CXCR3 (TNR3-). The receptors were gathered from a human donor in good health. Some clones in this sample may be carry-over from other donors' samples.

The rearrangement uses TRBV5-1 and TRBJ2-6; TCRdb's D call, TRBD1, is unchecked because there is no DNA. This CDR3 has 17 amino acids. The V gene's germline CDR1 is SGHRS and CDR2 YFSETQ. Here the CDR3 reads CATSDPTGGPGANVLTF.

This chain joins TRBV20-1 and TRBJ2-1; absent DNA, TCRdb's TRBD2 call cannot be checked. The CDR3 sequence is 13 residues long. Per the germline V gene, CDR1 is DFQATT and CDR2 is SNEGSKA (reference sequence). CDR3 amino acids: CSARDPHSPEQFF.

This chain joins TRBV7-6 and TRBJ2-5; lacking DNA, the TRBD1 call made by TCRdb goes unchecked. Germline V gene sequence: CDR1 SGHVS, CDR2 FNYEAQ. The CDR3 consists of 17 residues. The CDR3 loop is CASSATGTGDWEETQYF. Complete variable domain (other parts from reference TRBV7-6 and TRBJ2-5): GAGVSQSPRYKVTKRGQDVALRCDPISGHVSLYWYRQALGQGPEFLTYFNYEAQQDKSGLPNDRFSAERPEGSISTLTIQRTEQRDSAMYRCASSATGTGDWEETQYFGPGTRLLVL.

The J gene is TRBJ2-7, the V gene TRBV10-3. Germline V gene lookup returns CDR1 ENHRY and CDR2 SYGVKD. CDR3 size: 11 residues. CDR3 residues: CAISGSYEQYF.

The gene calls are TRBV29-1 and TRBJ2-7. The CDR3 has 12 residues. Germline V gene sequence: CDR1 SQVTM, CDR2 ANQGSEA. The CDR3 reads CSVADGPYEQYF.

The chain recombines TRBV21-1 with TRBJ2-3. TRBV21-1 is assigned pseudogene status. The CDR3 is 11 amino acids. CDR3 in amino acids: CASSMGDTQYF.

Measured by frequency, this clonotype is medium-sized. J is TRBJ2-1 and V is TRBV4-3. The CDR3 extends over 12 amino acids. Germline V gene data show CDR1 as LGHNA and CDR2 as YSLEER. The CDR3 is CASSQGYNEQFF.

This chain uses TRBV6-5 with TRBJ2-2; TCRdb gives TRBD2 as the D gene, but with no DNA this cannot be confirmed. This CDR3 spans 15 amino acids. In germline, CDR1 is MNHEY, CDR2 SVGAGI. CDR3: CASSTIGSYTGELFF.

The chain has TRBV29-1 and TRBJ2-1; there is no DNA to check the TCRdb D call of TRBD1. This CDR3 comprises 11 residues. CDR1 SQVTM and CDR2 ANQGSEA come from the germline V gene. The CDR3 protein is CSVPWGNEQFF.

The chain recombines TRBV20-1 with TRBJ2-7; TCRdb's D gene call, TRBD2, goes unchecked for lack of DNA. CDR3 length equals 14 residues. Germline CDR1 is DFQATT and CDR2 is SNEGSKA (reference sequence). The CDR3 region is CSARGSGGIYEQYF.

This CDR3 is CSVETGRADYEQYF. The chain combines TRBV29-1 with TRBJ2-7; TCRdb calls TRBD2, which cannot be checked without DNA. Germline V gene lookup returns CDR1 SQVTM and CDR2 ANQGSEA. CDR3 length: 14 residues.

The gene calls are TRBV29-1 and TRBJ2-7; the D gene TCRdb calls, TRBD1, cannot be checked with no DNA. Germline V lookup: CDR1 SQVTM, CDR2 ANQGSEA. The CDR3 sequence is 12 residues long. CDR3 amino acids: CSVEGGAREQYF.

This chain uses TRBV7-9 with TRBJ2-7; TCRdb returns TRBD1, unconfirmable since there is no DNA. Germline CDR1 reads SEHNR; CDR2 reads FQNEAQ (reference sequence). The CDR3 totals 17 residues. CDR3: CASSGVELGAHSYEQYF. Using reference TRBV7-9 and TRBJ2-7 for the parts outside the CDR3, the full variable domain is DTGVSQNPRHKITKRGQNVTFRCDPISEHNRLYWYRQTLGQGPEFLTYFQNEAQLEKSRLLSDRFSAERPKGSFSTLEIQRTEQGDSAMYLCASSGVELGAHSYEQYFGPGTRLTVT.

This CDR3 reads CASSFSRVADTQYF. The chain couples TRBV27 to TRBJ2-3; there is no DNA to check the TCRdb D call of TRBD1. There are 14 residues in the CDR3. Per the germline V gene, CDR1 is MNHEY and CDR2 is SMNVEV (reference sequence).

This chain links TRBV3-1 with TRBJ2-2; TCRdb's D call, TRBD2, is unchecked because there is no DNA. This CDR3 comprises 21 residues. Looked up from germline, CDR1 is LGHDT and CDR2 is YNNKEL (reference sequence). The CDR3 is CASSPYTRLSEKGINTGELFF.

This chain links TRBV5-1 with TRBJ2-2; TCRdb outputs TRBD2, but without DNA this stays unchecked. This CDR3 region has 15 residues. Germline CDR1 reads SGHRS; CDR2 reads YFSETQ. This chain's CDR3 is CASSDGLASTGELFF.

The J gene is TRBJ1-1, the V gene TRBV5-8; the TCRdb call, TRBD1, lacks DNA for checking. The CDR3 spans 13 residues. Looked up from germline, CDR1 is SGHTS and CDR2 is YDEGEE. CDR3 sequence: CASSLTQGTEAFF.

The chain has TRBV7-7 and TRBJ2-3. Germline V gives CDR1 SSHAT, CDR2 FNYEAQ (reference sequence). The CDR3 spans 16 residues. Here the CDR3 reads CASSLALAGGTDTQYF.

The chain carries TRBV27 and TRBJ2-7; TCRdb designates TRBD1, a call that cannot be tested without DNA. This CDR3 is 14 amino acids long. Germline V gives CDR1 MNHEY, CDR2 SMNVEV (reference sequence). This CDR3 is CASSLSQGAYEQYF.